These 14 T cell receptor beta chains came from one sample sequenced in a study of tumor and adjacent non-tumor tissue in lung cancer. TCRbeta libraries were built with three rounds of nested PCR, modified from ARM-PCR. One entry per CDR3 protein, called by TCRdb with MiXCR from the multiplex PCR reads. The repertoire holds tens of thousands of distinct CDR3 sequences, with approximately 63% as singletons. RNA was extracted from bulk tissue without any cell sorting. The sample taken for sequencing was lung tumor tissue. Receptors originate from a man between 50 and 59 years old with non-small cell lung cancer.

A word on this clonotype: The junction does not match germline at one end; this may be a read error. J is TRBJ2-1 and V is TRBV6-5; D is perhaps TRBD2 (6 bases). Per the germline V gene, CDR1 is MNHEY and CDR2 is SVGAGI. The CDR3 spans 17 residues. CDR3 in amino acids: CVSSYTNPIGGYNEQFF. Written as DNA, the CDR3 is TGTGTCAGCAGTTACACCAACCCTATCGGGGGCTACAATGAGCAGTTCTTC.

CDR3 nucleotides: TGCGCCAGCAGCCGCGAGCCAGGATCCCCCTACGAGCAGTACTTC. Translated, it gives CASSREPGSPYEQYF. The rearrangement joins TRBV5-1 to TRBJ2-7; D is unresolved. Trimming took off 4 bases at V and 2 bases at J, with 16 bases between the two ends. The CDR3 consists of 15 residues. CDR1 and CDR2 from the germline V gene are SGHRS and YFSETQ.

As regards this clonotype: The junction departs from the called germline gene at one end, perhaps through a read error. The chain links TRBV5-5 to TRBJ2-7; D not resolved. Per germline, CDR1 SGHKS and CDR2 YYEKEE (reference sequence). CDR3 length equals 14 residues. CDR3 DNA: TGTACCAGCAGCTTGGACGGTCCCCCCTACGAGCAGTACTTC. It encodes CTSSLDGPPYEQYF.

Regarding this clonotype: The junction shows a germline mismatch at one end, possibly a read error. The chain recombines TRBV28 with TRBJ2-1; D may be TRBD1 or TRBD2 (5 bases each). The CDR3 is made up of 14 amino acids. Germline values: CDR1 MDHEN, CDR2 SYDVKM. The CDR3 loop is CASSLVRELSEQFF. CDR3 sequence (DNA): TGTGCCAGTAGTTTAGTCAGGGAGCTAAGTGAGCAGTTCTTC.

A note on this clonotype: One end of the junction is discordant with germline, which a read error may explain. The V call is TRBV7-8, the J call TRBJ2-7; TRBD1 aligns across 8 bases. The length of the CDR3 is 14 residues. In germline, CDR1 is SGHVS, CDR2 FQNEAQ. CDR3 DNA sequence: TGTGCCAGTAGCTTAGCAGGGGGCTCCTACGAGCAGTGCTTC. It yields the protein CASSLAGGSYEQCF.

To note about this clonotype: The germline gene is not matched at one end of the junction; a read error may be the cause. This chain joins TRBV24-1 and TRBJ2-1; possibly TRBD1 for D (6 bases). The CDR3 sequence is 15 residues long. Germline V CDR1 and CDR2: KGHDR, SFDVKD. CDR3 region: CVTSDGGGWANEQFF. The CDR3 DNA follows: TGTGTCACCAGTGATGGTGGGGGCTGGGCCAATGAGCAGTTCTTC.

This clonotype was counted ten times or more. The rearrangement joins TRBV5-5 to TRBJ1-1; D is undetermined. The CDR3 runs 16 residues. Deletions cut 1 base from V and 3 bases from J, with 16 bases between. Per the germline V gene, CDR1 is SGHKS and CDR2 is YYEKEE (reference sequence). The CDR3 DNA sequence: TGTGCCAGCAGCTTGATTAGTGACGGTTGGGACACTGAAGCTTTCTTT. Its translation is CASSLISDGWDTEAFF.

Notes on this clonotype: This sequence may be a read error, since a much larger clone differs from it by one base. The chain combines TRBV20-1 with TRBJ1-5; 7 nucleotides align to TRBD1. Trimming took 1 base from V and 0 from J; bases not matched to a gene: 9. This CDR3 region has 17 residues. CDR1 and CDR2 from the germline V gene are DFQATT and SNEGSKA (reference sequence). The CDR3 DNA follows: TGCAGTGCTAGAGGTGGGGACAGATCAAATAGCAATCAGCCCCAGCATTTT. Residues: CSARGGDRSNSNQPQHF.

This clonotype was picked up many times. The rearrangement joins TRBV10-3 to TRBJ2-7; maybe TRBD1 (6 bases). Germline CDR1 and CDR2: ENHRY and SYGVKD. CDR3 size: 14 residues. The V gene lost 6 bases and the J gene lost 2 bases, with 14 bases spanning the gap. Written as DNA, the CDR3 is TGTGCCATCAGATTCGGACAGAATACCTACGAGCAGTACTTC. It specifies CAIRFGQNTYEQYF.

A single count supports this clonotype. The germline gene is not matched at one end of the junction; a read error may be the cause. V and J are TRBV28 and TRBJ1-5; no clear D gene. The CDR3 has 17 amino acids. CDR1 and CDR2 (germline): MDHEN, SYDVKM. The CDR3 spells CASSSQTEIYSNQLQHF. The CDR3 DNA sequence: TGTGCATCTTCCTCGCAGACCGAGATCTATAGCAATCAGCTCCAGCATTTT. The full variable domain, in which reference TRBV28 and TRBJ1-5 provide the parts outside the CDR3, is DVKVTQSSRYLVKRTGEKVFLECVQDMDHENMFWYRQDPGLGLRLIYFSYDVKMKEKGDIPEGYSVSREKKERFSLILESASTNQTSMYLCASSSQTEIYSNQLQHFGDGTRLSIL.

This clonotype was recorded a few times. This may come from a read error, since a much larger clone is one base off. This chain connects TRBV5-6 to TRBJ1-5; a possible D gene is TRBD1 (5 bases). The CDR3 is 14 amino acids. Trimming shortened V by 6 bases and J by 6 bases, and 16 bases separated the two germline ends. Germline lookup yields CDR1 SGHDT and CDR2 YYEEEE. CDR3 DNA sequence: TGTGCCAGCACCTCTTGGGGGAGCGGTCAGCCCCAGCATTTT. The encoded protein is CASTSWGSGQPQHF.

This clonotype was picked up a small number of times. This chain connects TRBV6-1 to TRBJ2-2; D unresolved. The CDR3 has 14 amino acids. V was clipped by 5 bases and J by 0 bases, with 7 bases between them. CDR1 MNHNS and CDR2 SASEGT come from the germline V gene. The CDR3 region has the DNA TGTGCCAGCAGTCTTCAGGCGAACACCGGGGAGCTGTTTTTT. It encodes CASSLQANTGELFF.

This chain uses TRBV5-1 with TRBJ2-5; D possibly corresponds to TRBD1 (6 bases). Germline CDR1 and CDR2: SGHRS and YFSETQ. The CDR3 contains 17 residues. V was trimmed by 0 bases and J by 5 bases, leaving 20 bases between them. The CDR3 DNA follows: TGCGCCAGCAGCTTGGCCGGGACAAGTCGAAGAGGGGAGACCCAGTACTTC. It translates to CASSLAGTSRRGETQYF.

This chain connects TRBV5-1 to TRBJ2-7; tentative D call: TRBD1 (5 bases). The CDR3 contains 15 residues. V lost 3 bases to trimming and J lost 3 bases, with 16 bases between them. The germline V gene encodes CDR1 SGHRS and CDR2 YFSETQ. CDR3 sequence reads: CASSYGHGSGYEQYF. The CDR3 DNA reads TGCGCCAGCAGCTATGGACATGGGTCGGGCTACGAGCAGTACTTC. Complete variable domain (other parts from reference TRBV5-1 and TRBJ2-7): KAGVTQTPRYLIKTRGQQVTLSCSPISGHRSVSWYQQTPGQGLQFLFEYFSETQRNKGNFPGRFSGRQFSNSRSEMNVSTLELGDSALYLCASSYGHGSGYEQYFGPGTRLTVT.